The 10 T cell receptor beta chains presented below share a single source sample, sequenced in a study of blood T cell repertoires in COVID-19. This table comes from immunoSEQ multiplex PCR, and its TCRdb copy is limited to in-frame clones, with some not included. The repertoire holds 250,000 to 350,000 clones, with about 85% as singletons. The sequencing sample was made of peripheral blood. These TCRs come from a woman in her fifties or sixties who had recovered from COVID-19.

The V and J genes are TRBV30 and TRBJ1-4; D possibly corresponds to TRBD1 (5 bases). CDR1 and CDR2 from the germline V gene are GTSNPN and SVGIG (reference sequence). This CDR3 region has 14 residues. Trimming removed 2 bases from V and 7 bases from J, with 14 bases in between. CDR3 DNA sequence: TGTGCCTGGAGTTTCGTGACAGCAGGTGAAAAACTGTTTTTT. Protein product: CAWSFVTAGEKLFF.

The V gene is TRBV7-9, the J gene TRBJ1-4; 12 bases align to TRBD1. The J segment lost 6 bases and the V segment lost 8 bases, leaving 7 bases of the junction unmatched. The germline V gene encodes CDR1 SEHNR and CDR2 FQNEAQ (reference sequence). CDR3 length: 15 amino acids. CDR3 in DNA: TGTGCCAGCGGGGGACAGGGGGCACGGGATGAAAAACTGTTTTTT. Amino acids: CASGGQGARDEKLFF.

The chain combines TRBV2 with TRBJ2-7; D call uncertain. Trimming removed 6 bases at V and 5 bases at J, with 20 bases between. Per germline, CDR1 SNHLY and CDR2 FYNNEI. The CDR3 extends over 15 amino acids. CDR3 DNA sequence: TGTGCCAGCAGGGCGAGGCTGTCCCGCCCGGACGAGCAGTACTTC. Protein product: CASRARLSRPDEQYF.

V and J are TRBV19 and TRBJ1-1; D not resolved. In germline, CDR1 is LNHDA, CDR2 SQIVND (reference sequence). This CDR3 contains 13 residues. V lost 4 bases, J lost 6 bases, and 12 bases lay in between. The CDR3 coding sequence is TGTGCCAGTAGTAACGACGGGGAGGCTGAAGCTTTCTTT. It encodes CASSNDGEAEAFF.

This clone was detected only once. The gene calls are TRBV10-3 and TRBJ2-3; 8 bases are a match to TRBD2. V lost 8 bases and J lost 6; bases outside the gene matches: 4. The V gene's germline CDR1 is ENHRY and CDR2 SYGVKD. The CDR3 sequence is 12 residues long. CDR3 DNA: TGTGCCATCTCCGCGGGAGGCGATACGCAGTATTTT. It encodes CAISAGGDTQYF.

The CDR3 loop is CSARDRYEQFF. The CDR3 DNA follows: TGCAGTGCTAGAGACAGGTATGAGCAGTTCTTC. The chain employs TRBV20-1 and TRBJ2-1; no clear D. The V and J ends lost 0 bases and 8 bases respectively, with 5 bases between them. The CDR3 contains 11 residues. Germline loops: CDR1 DFQATT, CDR2 SNEGSKA (reference sequence).

The rearrangement links TRBV19 to TRBJ2-7, with 9 bases fitting TRBD1. This CDR3 contains 16 residues. J gave up 5 bases and V 1 base, and 9 bases lay outside the gene matches. Germline CDR1 is LNHDA and CDR2 is SQIVND (reference sequence). The CDR3 loop is CASSIGWPGQGDEQYF. Here the CDR3 DNA reads TGTGCCAGTAGTATAGGCTGGCCGGGACAGGGCGACGAGCAGTACTTC.

CDR3 sequence (DNA): TGTGCCAGCAGCCAAGTTCCGGGTATAGGGGCTGGCAATCAGCCCCAGCATTTT. Translated: CASSQVPGIGAGNQPQHF. V is TRBV3-1 (or the pseudogene TRBV3-2) and J is TRBJ1-5; tentative D call: TRBD1 (5 bases). V lost 1 base and J lost 2, with 18 bases in between. This CDR3 has 18 amino acids. Germline V gene lookup returns CDR1 LGHDT and CDR2 YNNKEL (reference sequence).

V and J are TRBV20-1 and TRBJ1-3; D uncertain. This CDR3 spans 11 amino acids. V was trimmed by 8 bases and J by 1 base, leaving 6 bases between them. Per the germline V gene, CDR1 is DFQATT and CDR2 is SNEGSKA (reference sequence). The CDR3 is CSLPSGNTIYF. DNA of the CDR3: TGCAGTCTTCCGTCTGGAAACACCATATATTTT.

V usage is TRBV20-1 and J usage is TRBJ2-5, with 7 bases lining up with TRBD1. Germline V gene data show CDR1 as DFQATT and CDR2 as SNEGSKA (reference sequence). The ends lost 3 bases at V and 5 bases at J; junction bases unmatched: 6. The CDR3 spans 13 residues. CDR3 nucleotides: TGCAGTGCTAGTAGACAGGGTTCGGAGACCCAGTACTTC. It is translated as CSASRQGSETQYF.